The 9 T cell receptor beta chains below all came from one sample that was sequenced in a study of radiotherapy plus CTLA-4 blockade in lung cancer. Profiled with immunoSEQ multiplex PCR; TCRdb holds only in-frame clones, not every one. In the table there are some 80,000 clones, 60% to 85% of which are singletons. The specimen was peripheral blood, collected from a patient treated with radiotherapy plus ipilimumab. Receptors were obtained from a human donor with non-small cell lung cancer whose response to radiotherapy plus ipilimumab could not be evaluated. Some clones in this sample may be carry-over from other donors' samples.

Only one count was recorded for this clone. The rearrangement links TRBV19 to TRBJ2-3; D is ambiguous. This CDR3 spans 13 amino acids. The V end was cut by 3 bases, the J end by 1 base, with 5 bases between. The germline V gene encodes CDR1 LNHDA and CDR2 SQIVND (reference sequence). CDR3 sequence: CASSIGGTDTQYF. The CDR3 region has the DNA TGTGCCAGTAGTATCGGAGGCACAGATACGCAGTATTTT.

CDR3 sequence: CASSQGRVRYGYTF. CDR3 nucleotide sequence: TGCGCCAGCAGCCAAGGCCGGGTAAGATATGGCTACACCTTC. The V gene is TRBV4-1, the J gene TRBJ1-2; the D is unclear. Germline V gene sequence: CDR1 MGHRA, CDR2 YSYEKL. This CDR3 spans 14 amino acids. Trimming removed 1 base from V and 5 bases from J, with 11 bases in between.

The rearrangement links TRBV5-1 to TRBJ2-7, with D perhaps TRBD1 (5 bases). The germline V gene encodes CDR1 SGHRS and CDR2 YFSETQ. The germline V and J ends were trimmed by 0 bases and 2 bases, with 12 bases remaining between them. This CDR3 contains 15 residues. The CDR3 DNA is TGCGCCAGCAGCTTGGTTCAGGGTGATACCTACGAGCAGTACTTC. It specifies CASSLVQGDTYEQYF.

This clone was detected only a few times. The genes are TRBV9 and TRBJ2-7, with a possible D match to TRBD1 (5 bases). There are 16 residues in the CDR3. Deletions cut 5 bases from V and 2 bases from J, with 20 bases between. Germline V gene sequence: CDR1 SGDLS, CDR2 YYNGEE. DNA for the CDR3: TGTGCCAGCAGACTCGTGACCAGGGCCCCCCCCTACGAGCAGTACTTC. Encoded protein: CASRLVTRAPPYEQYF.

Concerning this clone itself: At the DNA level, this CDR3 is encoded by other sequences in the same sample as well. In nucleotides, the CDR3 is TGTGCCAGCAGCTTAGGCGTCATGGGGGGGCGCGGCTATGGCTACACCTTC. Amino acids: CASSLGVMGGRGYGYTF. The chain carries TRBV7-3 and TRBJ1-2; D is perhaps TRBD1 (6 bases). Per germline, CDR1 SGHTA and CDR2 FQGTGA. Trimming left V 2 bases short and J 4 bases short, with 20 bases between. The CDR3 is 17 amino acids.

The V and J genes are TRBV5-8 and TRBJ2-3; no clear D. Germline lookup yields CDR1 SGHTS and CDR2 YDEGEE. The CDR3 spans 13 residues. The V gene lost 2 bases and the J gene lost 2 bases, with 6 bases spanning the gap. CDR3 nucleotides: TGTGCCAGCAGCTTTCATTTCACAGATACGCAGTATTTT. Its protein is CASSFHFTDTQYF. The whole variable domain, filled in from reference TRBV5-8 and TRBJ2-3, reads EAGVTQSPTHLIKTRGQQATLRCSPISGHTSVYWYQQALGLGLQFLLWYDEGEERNRGNFPPRFSGRQFPNYSSELNVNALELEDSALYLCASSFHFTDTQYFGPGTRLTVL.

The V and J genes are TRBV5-4 and TRBJ2-5; TRBD1 matches at 7 bases. This CDR3 has 15 residues. J gave up 3 bases and V 4 bases, and 9 bases lay outside the gene matches. Germline V gene lookup returns CDR1 SGHNT and CDR2 YYREEE (reference sequence). CDR3 sequence reads: CASSRGEQGEETQYF. CDR3 bases: TGTGCCAGCAGCCGAGGGGAGCAGGGGGAAGAGACCCAGTACTTC.

The chain combines TRBV27 with TRBJ1-1; weak D call: TRBD1 (5 bases). This CDR3 is built from 16 residues. Germline V gene lookup returns CDR1 MNHEY and CDR2 SMNVEV (reference sequence). Trimming left V 3 bases short and J 5 bases short, with 19 bases between. The CDR3 sequence is CASSLMGGWLGTEAFF. As DNA, the CDR3 is TGTGCCAGCAGTTTGATGGGGGGGTGGCTCGGGACTGAAGCTTTCTTT.

V and J are TRBV5-5 and TRBJ1-1; D ambiguous. The germline V gene encodes CDR1 SGHKS and CDR2 YYEKEE (reference sequence). V was pared by 4 bases and J by 1 base, with 17 bases between. The CDR3 has 16 residues. CDR3 sequence: CASSPVSSSRNTEAFF. The CDR3 bases are TGTGCCAGCAGCCCGGTGTCGTCCTCGCGGAACACTGAAGCTTTCTTT.